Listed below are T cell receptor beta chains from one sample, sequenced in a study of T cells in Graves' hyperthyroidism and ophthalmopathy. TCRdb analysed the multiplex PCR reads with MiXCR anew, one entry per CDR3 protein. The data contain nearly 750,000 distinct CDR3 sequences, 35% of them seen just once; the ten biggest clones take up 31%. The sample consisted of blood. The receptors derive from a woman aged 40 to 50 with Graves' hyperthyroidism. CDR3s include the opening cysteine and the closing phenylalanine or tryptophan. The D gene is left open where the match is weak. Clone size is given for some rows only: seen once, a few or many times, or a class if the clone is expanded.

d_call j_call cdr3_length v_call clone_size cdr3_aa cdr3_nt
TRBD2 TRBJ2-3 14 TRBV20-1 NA CSAPGTSTADTQYF TGCAGTGCCCCCGGGACTAGCACGGCAGATACGCAGTATTTT
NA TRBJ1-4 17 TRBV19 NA CASSIQGQVGGHEKLFF TGTGCCAGTAGTATTCAAGGCCAGGTTGGGGGGCATGAAAAACTGTTTTTT
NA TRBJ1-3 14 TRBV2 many CASSEGGVMDTIYF TGTGCCAGCAGTGAAGGAGGGGTAATGGACACCATATATTTT
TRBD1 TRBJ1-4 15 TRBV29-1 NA CSVEMRGTGAEKLFF TGCAGCGTTGAGATGCGCGGGACAGGGGCTGAAAAACTGTTTTTT
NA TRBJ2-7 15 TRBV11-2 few CASSLWAGIGYEQYF TGTGCCAGCAGCTTATGGGCTGGGATCGGATACGAGCAGTACTTC
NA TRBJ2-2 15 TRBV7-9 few CASSLVDHNTGELFF TGTGCCAGCAGCTTAGTTGATCACAACACCGGGGAGCTGTTTTTT
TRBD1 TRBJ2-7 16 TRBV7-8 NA CASSDDRGFLSYEQYF TGTGCCAGCAGCGACGACAGGGGGTTCCTGTCCTACGAGCAGTACTTC
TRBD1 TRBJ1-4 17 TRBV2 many CASRFDRARTGEEKLFF TGTGCCAGTCGATTCGACCGTGCCCGGACAGGGGAAGAAAAACTGTTTTTT
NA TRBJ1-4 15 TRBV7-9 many CASSPYGTVGEKLFF TGTGCCAGCAGCCCTTACGGGACGGTCGGGGAAAAACTGTTTTTT
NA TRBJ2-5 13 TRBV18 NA CASSPQQVETQYF TGTGCCAGCTCACCACAACAGGTTGAGACCCAGTACTTC
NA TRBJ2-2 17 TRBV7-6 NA CASSPNSGTPNTGELFF TGTGCCAGCAGTCCTAATTCCGGGACTCCTAACACCGGGGAGCTGTTTTTT
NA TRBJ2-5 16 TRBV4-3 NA CASSQRRLPYQETQYF TGCGCCAGCAGCCAGCGTCGGTTACCATATCAAGAGACCCAGTACTTC
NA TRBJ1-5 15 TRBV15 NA CATSRDRAVNQPQHF TGTGCCACCAGCAGAGATCGGGCGGTCAATCAGCCCCAGCATTTT
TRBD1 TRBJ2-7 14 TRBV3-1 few CASTHGTGGYEQYF TGTGCCAGCACTCACGGGACAGGGGGGTACGAGCAGTACTTC
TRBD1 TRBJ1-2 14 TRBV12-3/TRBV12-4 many CASSTPTGGNGYTF TGTGCCAGCAGTACACCTACAGGGGGCAATGGCTACACCTTC
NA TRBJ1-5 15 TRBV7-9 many CASSKDIDSNQPQHF TGTGCCAGCAGTAAGGACATCGATAGCAATCAGCCCCAGCATTTT
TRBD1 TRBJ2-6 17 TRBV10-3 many CAISEKVDRDGANVLTF TGTGCCATCAGTGAGAAAGTGGACAGGGACGGGGCCAACGTCCTGACTTTC
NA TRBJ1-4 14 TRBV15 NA CATSSRDGNEKLFF TGTGCCACCAGCAGCAGGGACGGAAATGAAAAACTGTTTTTT
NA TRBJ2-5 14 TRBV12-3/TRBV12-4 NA CASSLEPRGETQYF TGTGCCAGCAGTTTAGAACCCAGGGGAGAGACCCAGTACTTC
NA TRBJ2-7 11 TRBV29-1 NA CSYGTHYEQYF TGCAGCTACGGGACCCACTACGAGCAGTACTTC
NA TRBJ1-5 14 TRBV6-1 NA CASSGEGVGQPQHF TGTGCCAGCAGTGGAGAGGGGGTTGGTCAGCCCCAGCATTTT
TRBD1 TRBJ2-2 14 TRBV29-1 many CSVGQGASTGELFF TGCAGCGTTGGTCAGGGGGCGAGCACCGGGGAGCTGTTTTTT
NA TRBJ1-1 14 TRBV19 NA CASRNSAMNTEAFF TGTGCCAGTAGGAACTCGGCGATGAACACTGAAGCTTTCTTT
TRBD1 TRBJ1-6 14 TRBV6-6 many CASIDLGRGPLLHF TGTGCCAGCATCGACCTCGGAAGGGGGCCCCTTCTCCACTTT
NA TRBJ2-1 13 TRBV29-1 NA CSVPTTSQKVQFF TGCAGCGTTCCGACGACCAGCCAGAAGGTGCAGTTCTTC
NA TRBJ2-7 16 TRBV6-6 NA CASSDAGGAGFLEQYF TGTGCCAGCAGTGACGCTGGAGGGGCGGGTTTTCTCGAGCAGTACTTC
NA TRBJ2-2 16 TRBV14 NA CASSHTGAPVTGELFF TGTGCCAGCAGCCATACCGGGGCTCCGGTCACCGGGGAGCTGTTTTTT
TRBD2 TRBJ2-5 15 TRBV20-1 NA CSAMGLAGNTETQYF TGCAGTGCTATGGGGCTAGCGGGGAACACAGAGACCCAGTACTTC
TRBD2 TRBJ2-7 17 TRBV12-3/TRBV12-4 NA CASSHSGTSGIPYEQYF TGTGCCAGCAGTCACTCCGGGACTAGCGGGATCCCCTACGAGCAGTACTTC
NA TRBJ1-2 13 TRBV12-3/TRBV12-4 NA CASSLGVTRGYTF TGTGCCAGCAGCCTGGGGGTAACACGGGGCTACACCTTC
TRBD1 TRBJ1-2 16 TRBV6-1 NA CASSPLGTVTNYGYTF TGTGCCAGCAGTCCGCTTGGGACAGTTACTAACTATGGCTACACCTTC
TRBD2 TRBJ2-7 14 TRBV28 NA CASIPRTSPHEQYF TGTGCCAGCATCCCGAGGACTAGCCCCCACGAGCAGTACTTC
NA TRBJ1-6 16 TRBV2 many CASTGRQGSYNSPLHF TGTGCCAGCACTGGTCGGCAGGGGTCCTATAATTCACCCCTCCACTTT
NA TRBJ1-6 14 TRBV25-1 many CASSEQGTGSPLHF TGTGCCAGCAGTGAACAGGGCACGGGTTCACCCCTCCACTTT
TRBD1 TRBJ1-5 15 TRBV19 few CASSMLQGVGQPQHF TGTGCCAGTAGTATGTTACAGGGGGTAGGGCAGCCCCAGCATTTT
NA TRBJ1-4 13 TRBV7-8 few CASKGTMVEKLFF TGTGCCAGCAAAGGGACCATGGTTGAAAAACTGTTTTTT
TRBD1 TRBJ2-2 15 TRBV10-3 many CAIKGGAQNTGELFF TGTGCCATCAAAGGGGGCGCCCAGAACACCGGGGAGCTGTTTTTT